These T cell receptor beta chains were read from a single sample in a study of control samples from healthy donors and cancer patients. Profiled with immunoSEQ multiplex PCR; TCRdb holds only in-frame clones, not every one. The sample records over 80,000 clones, more than 75% being singletons. The sequenced sample was blood. These receptors were collected from a man aged 55 to 70 in good health. Each CDR3 is given with its conserved first and last residue. A D gene is named only where the DNA matches it firmly. The size field is filled for only some rows; it gives once, few, many or a size class.

TRBV9,.,.,TRBJ1-1,CASSLGPQGSTEAFF,TGTGCCAGCAGCCTCGGGCCCCAGGGGAGCACTGAAGCTTTCTTT
TRBV5-1,.,TRBD1,TRBJ2-3,CASSPGQESSTDTQYF,TGCGCCAGCAGCCCCGGACAGGAGTCTAGCACAGATACGCAGTATTTT
TRBV19,.,.,TRBJ2-1,CASSPDDDYYNEQFF,TGTGCCAGTAGTCCAGATGACGACTACTACAATGAGCAGTTCTTC
TRBV13,.,TRBD2,TRBJ2-1,CASSLSLRKAGGDRYNEQFF,TGTGCCAGCAGCTTATCCTTAAGAAAAGCGGGGGGCGACCGCTACAATGAGCAGTTCTTC
TRBV14,.,.,TRBJ2-5,CASSPLGELQETQYF,TGTGCCAGCAGCCCCCTGGGAGAGCTCCAAGAGACCCAGTACTTC
TRBV13,once,TRBD2,TRBJ2-1,CASSLLGAGSSYNEQFF,TGTGCCAGCAGCTTATTAGGAGCGGGAAGCTCCTACAATGAGCAGTTCTTC
TRBV6-5,.,.,TRBJ1-5,CASSQGQGHNQPQHF,TGTGCCAGCAGTCAGGGTCAGGGCCACAATCAGCCCCAGCATTTT
TRBV5-1,few,TRBD2,TRBJ2-4,CASSPGGAKNIQYF,TGCGCCAGCTCCCCGGGGGGGGCTAAAAACATTCAGTACTTC
TRBV27,.,.,TRBJ1-6,CASCRATINSPLHF,TGTGCCAGCTGCCGGGCTACGATTAATTCACCCCTCCACTTT
TRBV19,.,TRBD1,TRBJ2-6,CASSFYGTGGSGANVLTF,TGTGCCAGTAGTTTTTACGGGACAGGGGGTTCTGGGGCCAACGTCCTGACTTTC
TRBV7-9,.,.,TRBJ1-2,CASSSGINYGYTF,TGTGCCAGCAGCTCTGGAATTAACTATGGCTACACCTTC
TRBV6-5,few,.,TRBJ2-2,CASREGVDTGELFF,TGTGCCAGCAGAGAGGGGGTTGACACCGGGGAGCTGTTTTTT
TRBV2,.,.,TRBJ1-5,CASSVDGYSNQPQHF,TGTGCCAGCAGTGTTGATGGATATAGCAATCAGCCCCAGCATTTT
TRBV13,.,.,TRBJ1-6,CASSLLGSPLHF,TGTGCCAGCAGCTTATTAGGTTCACCCCTCCACTTT
TRBV19,.,.,TRBJ2-7,CASSIRGEQYF,TGTGCCAGTAGTATAAGGGGCGAGCAGTACTTC
TRBV3-1/TRBV3-2,few,TRBD2,TRBJ2-3,CASSQDRGLAGITDTQYF,TGTGCCAGCAGCCAAGATAGGGGACTAGCGGGTATTACAGATACGCAGTATTTT
TRBV29-1,once,TRBD1,TRBJ2-2,CSAQGGGELFF,TGCAGCGCACAGGGGGGCGGGGAGCTGTTTTTT
TRBV7-8,.,.,TRBJ2-1,CASSPGYQVNEQFF,TGTGCCAGCAGCCCCGGATATCAGGTCAATGAGCAGTTCTTC
TRBV12-3/TRBV12-4,.,.,TRBJ1-4,CASSPATNEKLFF,TGTGCCAGCAGCCCCGCAACTAATGAAAAACTGTTTTTT
TRBV12-2,.,.,TRBJ2-7,CASRDAPTFLHSPESYEQYF,TGTGCAAGTCGCGACGCACCTACCTTCTTACACAGCCCTGAAAGCTACGAGCAGTACTTC
TRBV23-1,.,TRBD1,TRBJ2-7,CASSQPGTGVYEQYF,TGCGCCAGCAGTCAACCCGGGACAGGGGTCTACGAGCAGTACTTC
TRBV18,.,.,TRBJ2-5,CASSDTRETQYF,TGTGCCAGCTCCGATACAAGAGAGACCCAGTACTTC
TRBV7-9,.,.,TRBJ1-1,CASSANTEAFF,TGTGCCAGCAGCGCAAACACTGAAGCTTTCTTT
TRBV7-3,.,TRBD1,TRBJ2-7,CASSAQTGGEQYF,TGTGCCAGCAGCGCCCAGACAGGGGGTGAGCAGTACTTC
TRBV7-3,.,TRBD1,TRBJ2-1,CASSLIPGQGANEQFF,TGTGCCAGCAGCTTAATACCGGGACAGGGGGCCAATGAGCAGTTCTTC
TRBV24-1,.,.,TRBJ1-5,CATIDFRPQHF,TGTGCCACCATCGATTTCCGGCCCCAGCATTTT
TRBV6-5,few,.,TRBJ2-7,CASSRDLYYEQYF,TGTGCCAGCAGCCGGGACTTATACTACGAGCAGTACTTC
TRBV7-9,.,.,TRBJ2-7,CASSSQPRAPTYEQYF,TGTGCCAGCAGCTCCCAGCCACGAGCTCCCACCTACGAGCAGTACTTC
TRBV12-3/TRBV12-4,once,TRBD1,TRBJ1-1,CASSTGAATEAFF,TGTGCCAGCAGTACAGGGGCCGCCACTGAAGCTTTCTTT
TRBV11-2,once,TRBD1,TRBJ1-4,CASSKRQGGNEKLFF,TGTGCCAGCAGCAAACGACAGGGTGGGAATGAAAAACTGTTTTTT
TRBV7-3,.,TRBD1,TRBJ2-1,CASSQDRGPREEQFF,TGTGCCAGCAGCCAAGACAGGGGCCCCCGGGAAGAGCAGTTCTTC
TRBV25-1,.,.,TRBJ1-1,CASSESRRPPTTNTEAFF,TGTGCCAGCAGTGAATCCAGGCGGCCCCCTACCACGAACACTGAAGCTTTCTTT
TRBV5-6,.,.,TRBJ1-6,CASSEAAGLNSPLHF,TGTGCCAGCAGCGAGGCGGCAGGGTTGAATTCACCCCTCCACTTT
TRBV3-1/TRBV3-2,few,.,TRBJ2-7,CASSHSRSSYEQYF,TGTGCCAGCAGCCACTCCCGTAGCTCCTACGAGCAGTACTTC
TRBV6-1,.,.,TRBJ2-7,CASSDLRVYEQYF,TGTGCCAGCAGTGATCTCAGGGTTTACGAGCAGTACTTC
TRBV2,.,TRBD1,TRBJ1-4,CASSYDRASTNEKLFF,TGTGCCAGCAGCTATGACAGGGCATCAACTAATGAAAAACTGTTTTTT
TRBV10-3,.,TRBD2,TRBJ2-1,CAISPRLAASYNEQFF,TGTGCCATCAGTCCAAGACTAGCGGCCTCCTACAATGAGCAGTTCTTC